These 24 T cell receptor beta chains share one sample of origin, sequenced in a study of CD8 T cells in Susac syndrome (dated by TCRdb to about 2019). Library generation was performed with the immunoSEQ multiplex PCR assay. RNA was extracted with the RNeasy kit and 0.5 to 1 ug was reverse transcribed using random hexamers. Clones were called with MiXCR by TCRdb after fastp trimmed the public reads at Q25, and only in-frame beta chains were retained. Rows with one shared CDR3 protein collapse into an entry with the most common genes and DNA. The sample has some 130,000 distinct CDR3 sequences on record, just under 95% of them singletons. The ten largest account for about 0.18% of the sample. Input material: CD8+ T cells from PBMCs. The origin of the receptors is a human donor with Susac syndrome.

V gene TRBV5-4 combines with J gene TRBJ2-7, with D possibly matching TRBD2 (5 bases). CDR3 length: 15 residues. Per the germline V gene, CDR1 is SGHNT and CDR2 is YYREEE (reference sequence). The V and J ends lost 4 bases and 3 bases respectively, with 17 bases between them. CDR3 sequence (DNA): TGTGCCAGCAGCCCCTCGGCAGGAGGATTCTACGAGCAGTACTTC. Protein product: CASSPSAGGFYEQYF.

The chain combines TRBV21-1 with TRBJ1-2; the DNA was not used to check the table's D call, TRBD1. TRBV21-1 is annotated as a pseudogene. CDR3 length: 17 amino acids. CDR3 in amino acids: CASSHSGRPPLSYGYTF. In DNA, the CDR3 is TGTGCCAGCAGCCACTCGGGGAGACCCCCTCTAAGCTATGGCTACACCTTC.

The V call is TRBV4-1, the J call TRBJ2-1, with 7 nucleotides matching TRBD2. Trimming cost V 0 bases and J 5 bases; bases outside gene matches: 4. Looked up from germline, CDR1 is MGHRA and CDR2 is YSYEKL. The length of the CDR3 is 15 residues. CDR3 in DNA: TGCGCCAGCAGCCAAGATCCTCGGGGGGACAATGAGCAGTTCTTC. This sequence encodes CASSQDPRGDNEQFF.

The chain carries TRBV5-6 and TRBJ1-4; D unresolved. CDR1 is SGHDT, CDR2 YYEEEE, per germline. The V gene lost 0 bases and the J gene lost 0 bases, with 6 bases spanning the gap. The CDR3 spans 15 residues. Here the CDR3 DNA reads TGTGCCAGCAGCTTGGTACGCGCAACTAATGAAAAACTGTTTTTT. Amino acid sequence: CASSLVRATNEKLFF.

This chain connects TRBV29-1 to TRBJ2-7, with 8 positions matching TRBD2. J gave up 6 bases and V 5 bases, and 6 bases lay outside the gene matches. This CDR3 spans 12 amino acids. Germline V lookup: CDR1 SQVTM, CDR2 ANQGSEA. The CDR3 protein is CSVIAGPREQYF. Written as DNA, the CDR3 is TGCAGCGTTATAGCGGGGCCGCGCGAGCAGTACTTC.

The rearrangement links TRBV20-1 to TRBJ2-7, with D possibly TRBD1 on 5 matching bases. The length of the CDR3 is 13 residues. The germline gives CDR1 DFQATT, CDR2 SNEGSKA (reference sequence). Trimming left V 5 bases short and J 1 base short, with 12 bases between. CDR3 coding DNA: TGCAGTGCTCTTCCCCAGGGTTCCTACGAGCAGTACTTC. Translating it yields CSALPQGSYEQYF.

This chain uses TRBV5-6 with TRBJ2-7; D is uncertain. V was trimmed by 2 bases and J by 5 bases, leaving 17 bases between them. This CDR3 comprises 15 residues. From germline, CDR1 is SGHDT and CDR2 YYEEEE. The CDR3 protein is CASSFGEVRWNEQYF. The CDR3 DNA follows: TGTGCCAGCAGCTTTGGCGAGGTCCGGTGGAACGAGCAGTACTTC.

The chain couples TRBV29-1 to TRBJ1-2, with TRBD1 matching 8 bases. Germline V gene lookup returns CDR1 SQVTM and CDR2 ANQGSEA. Germline trimming cut 5 bases from V and 4 bases from J; bases unmatched to any gene: 6. The CDR3 length is 13 residues. DNA of the CDR3: TGCAGCGTTACGGCAGGGGGCGGCTATGGCTACACCTTC. As protein: CSVTAGGGYGYTF.

This clonotype appeared once. V is TRBV28 and J is TRBJ2-7; no definite D call. Germline CDR1 reads MDHEN; CDR2 reads SYDVKM. V lost 6 bases and J 0 bases, leaving 9 bases between the germline ends. The CDR3 extends over 13 amino acids. The CDR3 sequence: CASRTRSSYEQYF. The CDR3 bases are TGTGCCAGCAGGACAAGGAGCTCCTACGAGCAGTACTTC. The entire variable domain, with the rest obtained from reference TRBV28 and TRBJ2-7, is as follows: DVKVTQSSRYLVKRTGEKVFLECVQDMDHENMFWYRQDPGLGLRLIYFSYDVKMKEKGDIPEGYSVSREKKERFSLILESASTNQTSMYLCASRTRSSYEQYFGPGTRLTVT.

As DNA, the CDR3 is TGTGCCAGCGTATCGACAGAGTATAGCAATCAGCCCCAGCATTTT. Protein sequence: CASVSTEYSNQPQHF. The rearrangement links TRBV28 to TRBJ1-5, with D perhaps TRBD1 (5 bases). Germline V gives CDR1 MDHEN, CDR2 SYDVKM. Trimming pared 8 bases from V and 0 bases from J, leaving 14 bases between. The CDR3 is 15 amino acids.

This clonotype was detected only once. The chain carries TRBV5-1 and TRBJ2-7; no reliable D call. The CDR3 contains 15 residues. The V and J ends lost 0 bases and 3 bases respectively, with 13 bases between them. Germline V CDR1 and CDR2: SGHRS, YFSETQ. CDR3 in amino acids: CASSLEAPRSYEQYF. The DNA of the CDR3 is TGCGCCAGCAGCTTGGAGGCCCCGCGAAGCTACGAGCAGTACTTC. Drawing the rest from reference TRBV5-1 and TRBJ2-7, the complete variable domain is KAGVTQTPRYLIKTRGQQVTLSCSPISGHRSVSWYQQTPGQGLQFLFEYFSETQRNKGNFPGRFSGRQFSNSRSEMNVSTLELGDSALYLCASSLEAPRSYEQYFGPGTRLTVT.

The genes are TRBV10-3 and TRBJ1-3, with D perhaps TRBD1 (6 bases). This CDR3 region has 14 residues. The germline V gene encodes CDR1 ENHRY and CDR2 SYGVKD. V shed 6 bases and J shed 0 bases, with 9 bases lying between them. The CDR3 protein is CAISRDISGNTIYF. CDR3 coding DNA: TGTGCCATCAGCAGGGACATCTCTGGAAACACCATATATTTT.

The chain has TRBV4-1 and TRBJ2-7, with D unresolved. The CDR3 is 15 amino acids. Germline loops: CDR1 MGHRA, CDR2 YSYEKL. Deletions cut 0 bases from V and 2 bases from J, with 11 bases between. CDR3 loop: CASSQDRSTPYEQYF. Here the CDR3 DNA reads TGCGCCAGCAGCCAAGATAGGTCGACACCCTACGAGCAGTACTTC.

The chain uses TRBV2 and TRBJ1-5; 8 bases agree with TRBD1. The CDR3 runs to 13 residues. Looked up from germline, CDR1 is SNHLY and CDR2 is FYNNEI. V lost 7 bases and J lost 4; bases outside the gene matches: 3. The CDR3 region has the DNA TGTGCCAGCATGGACAGGGCTAATCAGCCCCAGCATTTT. Protein product: CASMDRANQPQHF. Together with reference TRBV2 and TRBJ1-5, the CDR3 gives the full variable domain: EPEVTQTPSHQVTQMGQEVILRCVPISNHLYFYWYRQILGQKVEFLVSFYNNEISEKSEIFDDQFSVERPDGSNFTLKIRSTKLEDSAMYFCASMDRANQPQHFGDGTRLSIL.

The CDR3 DNA reads TGTGCCAGCAGCCGGGGGGGCAGCTATGGCTACACCTTC. It is translated as CASSRGGSYGYTF. This sequence joins TRBV12-3 or TRBV12-4 and TRBJ1-2, with D possibly matching TRBD1 (6 bases). Trimming took 6 bases from V and 4 from J, leaving 12 bases between them. The CDR3 covers 13 residues.

The table lists this clonotype with a count of one. This rearrangement joins TRBV6-5 to TRBJ1-5; 7 bases line up with TRBD1. This CDR3 is 14 amino acids long. The germline CDR1 and CDR2 sequences are MNHEY and SVGAGI. The trim removed 6 bases at V and 7 bases at J, leaving 9 bases unmatched. The CDR3: CASSLTGSGQPQHF. CDR3 bases: TGTGCCAGCAGCCTGACAGGGTCGGGCCAGCCCCAGCATTTT.

The V and J genes are TRBV29-1 and TRBJ2-1; either TRBD1 or TRBD2 may fit D (5 bases each). The CDR3 sequence is 14 residues long. V lost 4 bases to trimming and J lost 4 bases, with 14 bases between them. The germline CDR1 and CDR2 sequences are SQVTM and ANQGSEA. The CDR3 spells CSVGPRGTYNEQFF. CDR3 sequence (DNA): TGCAGCGTTGGACCTCGGGGCACTTACAATGAGCAGTTCTTC.

The V call is TRBV12-3 or TRBV12-4, the J call TRBJ2-5, with D unclear. The CDR3 loop spans 10 amino acids. The germline V and J ends were trimmed by 6 bases and 7 bases, with 6 bases remaining between them. CDR3 region: CASSPTTQYF. The CDR3 DNA reads TGTGCCAGCAGCCCTACGACCCAGTACTTC.

This chain joins TRBV13 and TRBJ1-2, with D possibly TRBD1 on 6 matching bases. The V end was cut by 0 bases, the J end by 8 bases, with 13 bases between. This CDR3 comprises 14 residues. CDR1 PRHDT and CDR2 FYEKMQ come from the germline V gene (reference sequence). The CDR3 DNA follows: TGTGCCAGCAGCTTAGGGGCAGGGGAAGACGGCTACACCTTC. It specifies CASSLGAGEDGYTF.

This clonotype was recorded a few times. The CDR3 spells CASGTDYEQYF. The CDR3 DNA reads as TGTGCCAGCGGGACAGACTACGAGCAGTACTTC. V usage is TRBV6-5 and J usage is TRBJ2-7; 7 bases align to TRBD1. Germline V gives CDR1 MNHEY, CDR2 SVGAGI. J was trimmed by 3 bases and V by 8 bases; bases with no gene match: 1. This CDR3 comprises 11 residues.

The rearrangement joins TRBV28 to TRBJ2-7; no clear D gene. This CDR3 has 12 amino acids. Germline CDR1 is MDHEN and CDR2 is SYDVKM. Trimming cost V 0 bases and J 4 bases, with 4 bases left between them. CDR3 amino acids: CASSLWGYEQYF. Written as DNA, the CDR3 is TGTGCCAGCAGTTTATGGGGTTACGAGCAGTACTTC.

The chain couples TRBV29-1 to TRBJ1-2; D is unclear. The CDR3 totals 14 residues. V lost 4 bases and J lost 7, with 19 bases in between. Germline assignment: CDR1 SQVTM and CDR2 ANQGSEA. CDR3 bases: TGCAGCGTTGGGTGGATAAACGGCGAGTCTGGCTACACCTTC. This encodes CSVGWINGESGYTF.

The chain combines TRBV4-1 with TRBJ1-1; 7 bases map to TRBD1. Germline assignment: CDR1 MGHRA and CDR2 YSYEKL. This CDR3 comprises 14 residues. The trim removed 3 bases at V and 4 bases at J, leaving 5 bases unmatched. CDR3: CASSQTQGFTEAFF. As DNA, the CDR3 is TGCGCCAGCAGCCAGACACAGGGGTTCACTGAAGCTTTCTTT.

This clonotype has just one count. This chain joins TRBV29-1 and TRBJ2-1; D gene uncertain. With 2 bases removed from V and 9 bases from J, the gap between germline ends came to 17 bases. Germline V gene data show CDR1 as SQVTM and CDR2 as ANQGSEA. CDR3 size: 14 residues. CDR3 nucleotides: TGCAGCGTTGAAAAGGCTAGTTTACTCCTTGAGCAGTTCTTC. Amino acids: CSVEKASLLLEQFF.